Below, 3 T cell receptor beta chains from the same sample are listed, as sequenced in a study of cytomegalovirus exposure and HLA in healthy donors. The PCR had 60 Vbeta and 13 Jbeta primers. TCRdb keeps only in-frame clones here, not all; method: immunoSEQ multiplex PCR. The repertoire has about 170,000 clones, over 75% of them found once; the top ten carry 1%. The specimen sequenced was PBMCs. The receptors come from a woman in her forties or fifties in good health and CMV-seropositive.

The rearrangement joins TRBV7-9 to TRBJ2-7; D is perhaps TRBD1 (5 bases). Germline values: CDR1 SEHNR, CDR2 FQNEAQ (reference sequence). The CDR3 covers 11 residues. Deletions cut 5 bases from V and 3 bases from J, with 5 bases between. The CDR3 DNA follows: TGTGCCAGCAGCGACAGCTACGAGCAGTACTTC. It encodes CASSDSYEQYF.

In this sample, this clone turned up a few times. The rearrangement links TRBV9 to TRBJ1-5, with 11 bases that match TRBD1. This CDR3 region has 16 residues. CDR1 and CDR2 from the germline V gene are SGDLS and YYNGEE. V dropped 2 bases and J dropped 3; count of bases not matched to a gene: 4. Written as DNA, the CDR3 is TGTGCCAGCAGCGTCGGGACAGGGGGTTCCAATCAGCCCCAGCATTTT. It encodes CASSVGTGGSNQPQHF.

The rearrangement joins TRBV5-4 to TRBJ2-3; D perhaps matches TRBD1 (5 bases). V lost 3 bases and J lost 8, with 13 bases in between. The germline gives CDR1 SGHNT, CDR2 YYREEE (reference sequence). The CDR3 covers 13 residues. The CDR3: CASSSDTLGTQYF. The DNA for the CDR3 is TGTGCCAGCAGCTCGGACACCCTGGGTACGCAGTATTTT. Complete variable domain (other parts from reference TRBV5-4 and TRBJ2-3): ETGVTQSPTHLIKTRGQQVTLRCSSQSGHNTVSWYQQALGQGPQFIFQYYREEENGRGNFPPRFSGLQFPNYSSELNVNALELDDSALYLCASSSDTLGTQYFGPGTRLTVL.